This T cell receptor (beta chain) was obtained from a study of metastatic and nonmetastatic thyroid tumors. Across the study: Repertoires from blood and tumor or nodule tissue of malignant and benign thyroid patients were compared. Broader study findings: When malignant thyroid tumors were compared with benign nodules, TCR beta diversity was reportedly significantly higher in the malignant tumors. This held in both blood and tumor samples.

In the original analysis: Across clinicopathological groups, CDR3 differences served as the basis for building a distant-metastasis classifier for papillary thyroid cancer. TCRdb re-called clones via MiXCR from the PCR reads. The V and J calls were not made by the authors but by TCRdb's processing. Altogether over 25,000 clones are present, approximately 20% being singletons, with the ten largest covering about 10%. Of note for this clone: The antigen remains unidentified.

The ends were cut back, 4 bases at V and 4 bases at J, with 19 bases in the middle. The germline V gene has CDR1 SGHAT and CDR2 FQDESV (reference sequence). This CDR3 region has 16 residues. Thyroid surgery was preceded by no treatment in any patient. The sequenced sample was blood. The chain combines TRBV11-1 with TRBJ1-1; D perhaps matches TRBD1 (5 bases). The receptor was isolated from a female donor with papillary thyroid cancer or a benign thyroid nodule (not recorded which). Some clones in this sample may be carry-over from other donors' samples. The CDR3 DNA follows: TGTGCCAGCAGCTCCTTGGGGTTGGCAGGGTTCACTGAAGCTTTCTTT. This sequence encodes CASSSLGLAGFTEAFF.